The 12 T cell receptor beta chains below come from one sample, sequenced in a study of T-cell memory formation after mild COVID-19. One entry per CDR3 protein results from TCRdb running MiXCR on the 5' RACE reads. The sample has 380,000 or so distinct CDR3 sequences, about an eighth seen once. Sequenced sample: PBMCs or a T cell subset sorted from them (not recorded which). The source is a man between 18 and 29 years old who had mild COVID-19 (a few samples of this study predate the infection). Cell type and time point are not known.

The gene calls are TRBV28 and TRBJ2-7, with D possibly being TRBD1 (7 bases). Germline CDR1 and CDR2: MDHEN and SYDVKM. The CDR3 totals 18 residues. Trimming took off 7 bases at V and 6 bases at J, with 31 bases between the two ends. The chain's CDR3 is CASTPGGWDSALKGEQYV. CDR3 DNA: TGTGCCAGCACCCCTGGAGGGTGGGACAGCGCTCTCAAGGGCGAGCAGTACGTC.

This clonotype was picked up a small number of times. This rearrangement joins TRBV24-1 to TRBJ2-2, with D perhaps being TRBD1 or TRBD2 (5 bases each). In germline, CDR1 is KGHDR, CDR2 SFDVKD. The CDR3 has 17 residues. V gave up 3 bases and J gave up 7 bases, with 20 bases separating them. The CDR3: CATSDPQGNGINGELFF. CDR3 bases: TGTGCCACCAGTGATCCCCAGGGAAACGGGATAAACGGGGAGCTGTTTTTT.

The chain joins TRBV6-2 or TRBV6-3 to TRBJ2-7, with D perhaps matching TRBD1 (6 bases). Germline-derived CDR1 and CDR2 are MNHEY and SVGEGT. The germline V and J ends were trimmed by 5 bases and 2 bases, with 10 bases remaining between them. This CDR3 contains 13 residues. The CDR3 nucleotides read TGTGCCAGCAGTGTACAGGGAACCTACGAGCAGTACGTC. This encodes CASSVQGTYEQYV.

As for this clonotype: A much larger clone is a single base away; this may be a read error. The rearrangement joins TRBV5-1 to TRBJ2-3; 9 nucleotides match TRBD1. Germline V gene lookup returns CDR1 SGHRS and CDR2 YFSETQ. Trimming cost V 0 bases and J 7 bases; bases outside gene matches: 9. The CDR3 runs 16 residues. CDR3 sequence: CASSLAGTGQGYTQYF. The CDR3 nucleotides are TGCGCCAGCAGCTTGGCCGGGACGGGACAGGGATATACGCAGTATTTT. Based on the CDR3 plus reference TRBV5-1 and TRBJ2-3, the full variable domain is KAGVTQTPRYLIKTRGQQVTLSCSPISGHRSVSWYQQTPGQGLQFLFEYFSETQRNKGNFPGRFSGRQFSNSRSEMNVSTLELGDSALYLCASSLAGTGQGYTQYFGPGTRLTVL.

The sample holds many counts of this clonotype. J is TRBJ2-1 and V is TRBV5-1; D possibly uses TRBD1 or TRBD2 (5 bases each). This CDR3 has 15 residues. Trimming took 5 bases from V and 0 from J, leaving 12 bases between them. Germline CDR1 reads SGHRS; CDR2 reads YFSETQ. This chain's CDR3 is CASSGGAPSYNEQFF. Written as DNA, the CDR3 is TGCGCCAGCAGTGGGGGAGCGCCCTCCTACAATGAGCAGTTCTTC.

The CDR3: CSARGGIVADLGGYTF. The DNA of the CDR3 is TGCAGTGCTAGAGGGGGAATAGTTGCCGATCTGGGGGGCTACACCTTC. The gene calls are TRBV20-1 and TRBJ1-2; no firm D call. V was shortened by 1 base and J by 8 bases, with 23 bases between the two germline ends. Germline V gene lookup returns CDR1 DFQATT and CDR2 SNEGSKA (reference sequence). This CDR3 region has 16 residues.

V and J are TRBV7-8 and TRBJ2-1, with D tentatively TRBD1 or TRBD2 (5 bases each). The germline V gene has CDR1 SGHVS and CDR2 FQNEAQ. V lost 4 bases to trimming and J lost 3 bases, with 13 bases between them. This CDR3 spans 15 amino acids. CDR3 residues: CASSSPGTSYNEQFF. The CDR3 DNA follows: TGTGCCAGCAGCTCCCCAGGGACCAGCTACAATGAGCAGTTCTTC.

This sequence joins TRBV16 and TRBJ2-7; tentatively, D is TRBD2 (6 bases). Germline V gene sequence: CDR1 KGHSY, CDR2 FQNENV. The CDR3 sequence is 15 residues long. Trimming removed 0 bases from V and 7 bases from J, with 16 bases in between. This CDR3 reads CASSQSEAGRLEQYV. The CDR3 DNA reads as TGTGCCAGCAGCCAATCGGAGGCGGGACGGTTAGAGCAGTACGTC.

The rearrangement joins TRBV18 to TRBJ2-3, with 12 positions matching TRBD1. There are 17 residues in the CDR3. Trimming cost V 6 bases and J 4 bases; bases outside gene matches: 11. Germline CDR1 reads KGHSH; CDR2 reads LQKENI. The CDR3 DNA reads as TGTGCCAGCTCGCCAGCACCGGGGACAGGGGGCGCAGATACGCAGTATTTT. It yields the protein CASSPAPGTGGADTQYF.

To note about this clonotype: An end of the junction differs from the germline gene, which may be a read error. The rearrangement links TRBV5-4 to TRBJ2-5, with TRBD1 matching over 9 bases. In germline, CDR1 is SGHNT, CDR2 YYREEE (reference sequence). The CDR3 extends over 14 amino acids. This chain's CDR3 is CSSSQQGAAETQYF. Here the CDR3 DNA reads TGTTCCAGCAGCCAACAGGGGGCTGCAGAGACCCAGTACTTC. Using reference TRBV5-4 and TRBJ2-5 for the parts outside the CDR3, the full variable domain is ETGVTQSPTHLIKTRGQQVTLRCSSQSGHNTVSWYQQALGQGPQFIFQYYREEENGRGNFPPRFSGLQFPNYSSELNVNALELDDSALYLCSSSQQGAAETQYFGPGTRLLVL.

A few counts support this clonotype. CDR3 nucleotide sequence: TGTGCCAGCAGCTTCTATAACTATGGCTACACCTTC. Protein sequence: CASSFYNYGYTF. The J gene is TRBJ1-2, the V gene TRBV7-2, with D uncertain. Trimming removed 3 bases at V and 1 base at J, with 3 bases between. This CDR3 is 12 amino acids long. CDR1 is SGHTA, CDR2 FQGNSA, per germline.

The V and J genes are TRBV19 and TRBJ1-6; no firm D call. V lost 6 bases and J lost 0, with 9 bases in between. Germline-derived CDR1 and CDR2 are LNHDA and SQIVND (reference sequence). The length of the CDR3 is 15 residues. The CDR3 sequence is CASRTTSSYNSPLHF. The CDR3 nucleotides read TGTGCCAGTAGGACGACCAGCTCCTATAATTCACCCCTCCACTTT.